Detailed here is one T cell receptor (beta chain). 13 Jbeta primers and 60 Vbeta primers were used for the PCR. The protocol was immunoSEQ multiplex PCR, while the TCRdb copy is restricted to in-frame clones and leaves out a portion. The repertoire includes fewer than 200,000 clones, roughly 80% of them detected once, and 1.5% to 2% sits in the top ten. This CDR3 contains 14 residues. Germline loops: CDR1 MNHNS, CDR2 SASEGT. With 4 bases clipped from V and 8 bases from J, the junction kept 9 bases outside the gene matches. This sample was included in a study of cytomegalovirus exposure and HLA in healthy donors. On the study more broadly: An earlier analysis found around 100 million unique TCR beta sequences from about 190 million T cells.

V and J are TRBV6-1 and TRBJ1-2, with TRBD1 matching 8 bases. Sequencing was performed on PBMCs. This TCR came from a woman under 30 in good health and CMV-seronegative. The DNA of the CDR3 is TGTGCCAGCAGTGGGGGGGGCAGGGGGCCCGGCTACACCTTC. Translating it yields CASSGGGRGPGYTF.